This note documents a single T cell receptor (beta chain) sequence. Its specificity is unknown. The data derive from a study of CD8+ T cells in alopecia areata. Study-level information: Treated patients swallowed 5 to 10 mg of oral tofacitinib twice daily.

CDR1 and CDR2 (germline): SQVTM, ANQGSEA. The J segment lost 2 bases and the V segment lost 4 bases, leaving 8 bases of the junction unmatched. There are 16 residues in the CDR3. Once RNA had been extracted, it was reverse transcribed into cDNA to act as the sequencing template. Sequencing used immunoSEQ multiplex PCR; TCRdb keeps in-frame clones, though not all of them. The table lists about 98,000 clones, 40% to 55% of them singletons, with 0.7% to 0.95% in the top ten. The study, taken as a whole, reports: It was less clear whether patients shared TCRs than it was in mice, possibly because of HLA.

Source material: CD4+ T cells sorted from blood. The chain couples TRBV29-1 to TRBJ2-1; the match to TRBD2 covers 10 bases. The TCR comes from a human donor with alopecia areata. The CDR3 nucleotides read TGCAGCGTTGGGCTAGCGGGGGTAACCCCCTACAATGAGCAGTTCTTC. Translating it yields CSVGLAGVTPYNEQFF.